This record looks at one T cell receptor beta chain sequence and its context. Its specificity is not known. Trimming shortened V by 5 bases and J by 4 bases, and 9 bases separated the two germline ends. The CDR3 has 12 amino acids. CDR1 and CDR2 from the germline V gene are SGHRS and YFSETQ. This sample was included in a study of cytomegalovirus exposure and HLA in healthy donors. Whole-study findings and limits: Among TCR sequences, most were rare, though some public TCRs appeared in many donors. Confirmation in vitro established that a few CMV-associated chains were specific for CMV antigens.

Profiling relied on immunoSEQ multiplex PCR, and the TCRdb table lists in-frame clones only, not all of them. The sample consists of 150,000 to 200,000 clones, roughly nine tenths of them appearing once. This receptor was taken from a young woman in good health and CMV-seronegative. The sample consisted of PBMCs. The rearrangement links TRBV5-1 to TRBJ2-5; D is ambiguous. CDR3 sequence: CASRVSSETQYF. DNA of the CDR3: TGCGCCAGCAGAGTATCCTCAGAGACCCAGTACTTC. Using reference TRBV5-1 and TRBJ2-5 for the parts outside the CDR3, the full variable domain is KAGVTQTPRYLIKTRGQQVTLSCSPISGHRSVSWYQQTPGQGLQFLFEYFSETQRNKGNFPGRFSGRQFSNSRSEMNVSTLELGDSALYLCASRVSSETQYFGPGTRLLVL.